This is a list of T cell receptor beta chains from one sample in a study of cytomegalovirus exposure and HLA in healthy donors. Clones were sequenced by immunoSEQ multiplex PCR, and TCRdb holds only the in-frame ones, with some missing. In the table there are some 170,000 clones, about 87% of which are singletons. The material sequenced was PBMCs. All receptors come from a woman under 40 in good health and CMV-seronegative. CDR3s include the opening cysteine and the closing phenylalanine or tryptophan. D genes are given only for firm matches. Clone sizes are given selectively: once, few, many, or a class where the clone is expanded.

v_call: TRBV2; d_call: -; j_call: TRBJ1-3; clone_size: -; cdr3_length: 13; cdr3_aa: CASESDYGNTIYF; cdr3_nt: TGTGCCAGCGAGTCCGATTACGGAAACACCATATATTTT
v_call: TRBV7-2; d_call: TRBD2; j_call: TRBJ2-1; clone_size: once; cdr3_length: 17; cdr3_aa: CASSLSSGGASYNEQFF; cdr3_nt: TGTGCCAGCAGCTTATCCAGCGGGGGGGCATCCTACAATGAGCAGTTCTTC
v_call: TRBV19; d_call: TRBD2; j_call: TRBJ2-3; clone_size: -; cdr3_length: 15; cdr3_aa: CASKETSTHADTQYF; cdr3_nt: TGTGCCAGTAAGGAGACTAGCACCCACGCAGATACGCAGTATTTT
v_call: TRBV4-2; d_call: TRBD2; j_call: TRBJ2-3; clone_size: -; cdr3_length: 19; cdr3_aa: CASSGYDSERGGSTDTQYF; cdr3_nt: TGTGCCAGCAGTGGGTATGATAGTGAGCGGGGGGGAAGCACAGATACGCAGTATTTT
v_call: TRBV6-1; d_call: -; j_call: TRBJ1-1; clone_size: -; cdr3_length: 14; cdr3_aa: CASSEGAGPTEAFF; cdr3_nt: TGTGCCAGCAGTGAAGGGGCGGGTCCCACTGAAGCTTTCTTT
v_call: TRBV9; d_call: TRBD1; j_call: TRBJ1-2; clone_size: -; cdr3_length: 15; cdr3_aa: CASSAGQGVNYGYTF; cdr3_nt: TGTGCCAGCAGCGCCGGACAGGGCGTTAACTATGGCTACACCTTC
v_call: TRBV27; d_call: -; j_call: TRBJ2-1; clone_size: -; cdr3_length: 13; cdr3_aa: CASSLSSGNEQFF; cdr3_nt: TGTGCCAGCAGTTTATCGTCGGGTAATGAGCAGTTCTTC
v_call: TRBV19; d_call: -; j_call: TRBJ2-7; clone_size: once; cdr3_length: 15; cdr3_aa: CASRGPDDKTYEQYF; cdr3_nt: TGTGCCAGTCGGGGTCCCGATGACAAGACCTACGAGCAGTACTTC
v_call: TRBV19; d_call: TRBD1; j_call: TRBJ2-7; clone_size: -; cdr3_length: 15; cdr3_aa: CATSRQGLSSYEQYF; cdr3_nt: TGTGCCACCAGCCGACAGGGTCTTTCTTCCTACGAGCAGTACTTC
v_call: TRBV19; d_call: -; j_call: TRBJ2-3; clone_size: -; cdr3_length: 17; cdr3_aa: CASSNRRRLRYTDTQYF; cdr3_nt: TGTGCCAGTAGTAACCGCCGCCGCCTTAGATACACAGATACGCAGTATTTT
v_call: TRBV5-1; d_call: -; j_call: TRBJ2-3; clone_size: -; cdr3_length: 16; cdr3_aa: CASSLDYSQSTDTQYF; cdr3_nt: TGCGCCAGCAGCTTGGATTACAGCCAGAGCACAGATACGCAGTATTTT
v_call: TRBV4-1; d_call: -; j_call: TRBJ1-1; clone_size: -; cdr3_length: 14; cdr3_aa: CASSQTGTLTEAFF; cdr3_nt: TGCGCCAGCAGCCAAACCGGGACTTTGACTGAAGCTTTCTTT
v_call: TRBV5-1; d_call: TRBD1; j_call: TRBJ1-3; clone_size: -; cdr3_length: 15; cdr3_aa: CASSWDRSSGNTIYF; cdr3_nt: TGCGCCAGCAGCTGGGACAGGAGCTCTGGAAACACCATATATTTT
v_call: TRBV6-1; d_call: -; j_call: TRBJ1-5; clone_size: -; cdr3_length: 13; cdr3_aa: CASTPTVGQPQHF; cdr3_nt: TGTGCCAGCACCCCGACAGTGGGCCAGCCCCAGCATTTT
v_call: TRBV6-6; d_call: TRBD1; j_call: TRBJ2-5; clone_size: -; cdr3_length: 15; cdr3_aa: CASSYSGQAQETQYF; cdr3_nt: TGTGCCAGCAGTTACTCGGGACAGGCGCAAGAGACCCAGTACTTC
v_call: TRBV6-5; d_call: -; j_call: TRBJ2-1; clone_size: -; cdr3_length: 15; cdr3_aa: CASRRAFGGYNEQFF; cdr3_nt: TGTGCCAGCAGGCGCGCTTTCGGGGGCTACAATGAGCAGTTCTTC
v_call: TRBV7-2; d_call: -; j_call: TRBJ1-2; clone_size: -; cdr3_length: 14; cdr3_aa: CASSLASGFYGYTF; cdr3_nt: TGTGCCAGCAGCTTAGCGTCAGGGTTCTATGGCTACACCTTC
v_call: TRBV4-2; d_call: -; j_call: TRBJ1-5; clone_size: -; cdr3_length: 17; cdr3_aa: CASSQGEQHGVHQPQHF; cdr3_nt: TGTGCCAGCAGCCAAGGGGAGCAGCATGGGGTGCATCAGCCCCAGCATTTT
v_call: TRBV19; d_call: -; j_call: TRBJ1-5; clone_size: -; cdr3_length: 13; cdr3_aa: CASNEVLWQPQHF; cdr3_nt: TGTGCCAGTAACGAGGTTCTCTGGCAGCCCCAGCATTTT
v_call: TRBV5-1; d_call: TRBD1; j_call: TRBJ2-7; clone_size: -; cdr3_length: 17; cdr3_aa: CASSTRTGGSDFYEQYF; cdr3_nt: TGCGCCAGCAGCACCCGTACAGGGGGTAGCGATTTCTACGAGCAGTACTTC
v_call: TRBV2; d_call: -; j_call: TRBJ2-2; clone_size: -; cdr3_length: 14; cdr3_aa: CASSVSLPTGELFF; cdr3_nt: TGTGCCAGCAGTGTGTCCCTACCCACCGGGGAGCTGTTTTTT
v_call: TRBV14; d_call: TRBD1; j_call: TRBJ1-1; clone_size: once; cdr3_length: 17; cdr3_aa: CASSPDWGQYMNTEAFF; cdr3_nt: TGTGCCAGCAGCCCTGACTGGGGACAGTACATGAACACTGAAGCTTTCTTT
v_call: TRBV5-1; d_call: TRBD1; j_call: TRBJ1-6; clone_size: few; cdr3_length: 15; cdr3_aa: CASSSSTGGGSPLHF; cdr3_nt: TGCGCCAGCAGCTCCTCGACAGGGGGGGGTTCACCCCTCCACTTT
v_call: TRBV2; d_call: TRBD1; j_call: TRBJ2-7; clone_size: few; cdr3_length: 13; cdr3_aa: CASSLTGAYEQYF; cdr3_nt: TGTGCCAGCAGCTTGACAGGGGCTTACGAGCAGTACTTC
v_call: TRBV15; d_call: -; j_call: TRBJ1-1; clone_size: many; cdr3_length: 17; cdr3_aa: CATSRRRGPTRATEAFF; cdr3_nt: TGTGCCACCAGCAGACGGAGAGGGCCTACTAGGGCCACTGAAGCTTTCTTT
v_call: TRBV6-1; d_call: -; j_call: TRBJ2-2; clone_size: -; cdr3_length: 18; cdr3_aa: CASSERGWGETNTGELFF; cdr3_nt: TGTGCCAGCAGTGAAAGAGGGTGGGGGGAAACGAACACCGGGGAGCTGTTTTTT
v_call: TRBV27; d_call: -; j_call: TRBJ2-5; clone_size: -; cdr3_length: 13; cdr3_aa: CASSFRGRETQYF; cdr3_nt: TGTGCCAGCAGTTTCCGGGGGAGAGAGACCCAGTACTTC
v_call: TRBV10-3; d_call: -; j_call: TRBJ2-7; clone_size: -; cdr3_length: 12; cdr3_aa: CAISKDNYEQYF; cdr3_nt: TGTGCCATCAGTAAGGACAACTACGAGCAGTACTTC
v_call: TRBV27; d_call: TRBD1; j_call: TRBJ1-2; clone_size: -; cdr3_length: 15; cdr3_aa: CASSMTSRQGKGYTF; cdr3_nt: TGTGCCAGCAGTATGACCTCCCGACAGGGTAAAGGCTACACCTTC
v_call: TRBV6-1; d_call: -; j_call: TRBJ1-2; clone_size: -; cdr3_length: 13; cdr3_aa: CASSPDSSHGYTF; cdr3_nt: TGTGCCAGCAGTCCGGACAGCTCGCATGGCTACACCTTC
v_call: TRBV6-6; d_call: -; j_call: TRBJ2-5; clone_size: -; cdr3_length: 14; cdr3_aa: CASSYSRDTETQYF; cdr3_nt: TGTGCCAGCAGTTACTCTCGGGACACAGAGACCCAGTACTTC
v_call: TRBV4-3; d_call: TRBD1; j_call: TRBJ1-2; clone_size: -; cdr3_length: 15; cdr3_aa: CASRQKGQRKYGYTF; cdr3_nt: TGCGCCAGCCGACAAAAGGGACAGCGAAAGTATGGCTACACCTTC
v_call: TRBV6-5; d_call: TRBD1; j_call: TRBJ2-7; clone_size: few; cdr3_length: 14; cdr3_aa: CASSSDRVPYEQYF; cdr3_nt: TGTGCCAGCAGTTCGGACAGGGTACCCTACGAGCAGTACTTC
v_call: TRBV5-5; d_call: -; j_call: TRBJ1-6; clone_size: -; cdr3_length: 16; cdr3_aa: CASSLWADTPNSPLHF; cdr3_nt: TGTGCCAGCAGCTTGTGGGCCGATACCCCTAATTCACCCCTCCACTTT
v_call: TRBV15; d_call: -; j_call: TRBJ2-3; clone_size: -; cdr3_length: 14; cdr3_aa: CATSRERSADTQYF; cdr3_nt: TGTGCCACCAGCAGAGAAAGGAGCGCAGATACGCAGTATTTT
v_call: TRBV25-1; d_call: -; j_call: TRBJ2-2; clone_size: -; cdr3_length: 13; cdr3_aa: CASSNRGTGELFF; cdr3_nt: TGTGCCAGCAGTAACCGAGGCACCGGGGAGCTGTTTTTT
v_call: TRBV5-1; d_call: TRBD2; j_call: TRBJ2-5; clone_size: -; cdr3_length: 15; cdr3_aa: CACTRTSAGQETQYF; cdr3_nt: TGCGCCTGCACAAGGACTAGCGCCGGCCAGGAGACCCAGTACTTC
v_call: TRBV29-1; d_call: -; j_call: TRBJ1-1; clone_size: -; cdr3_length: 11; cdr3_aa: CSVDSLTEAFF; cdr3_nt: TGCAGCGTTGATTCCTTGACTGAAGCTTTCTTT
v_call: TRBV6-5; d_call: -; j_call: TRBJ1-2; clone_size: few; cdr3_length: 13; cdr3_aa: CASSYSTGYGYTF; cdr3_nt: TGTGCCAGCAGTTACTCGACGGGCTATGGCTACACCTTC
v_call: TRBV11-2; d_call: TRBD2; j_call: TRBJ2-3; clone_size: -; cdr3_length: 17; cdr3_aa: CASSLTSPGGYTDTQYF; cdr3_nt: TGTGCCAGCAGCTTGACAAGCCCGGGGGGGTACACAGATACGCAGTATTTT
v_call: TRBV10-3; d_call: TRBD1; j_call: TRBJ1-4; clone_size: -; cdr3_length: 14; cdr3_aa: CAISEQGADEKLFF; cdr3_nt: TGTGCCATCAGTGAGCAGGGGGCGGATGAAAAACTGTTTTTT
v_call: TRBV5-1; d_call: TRBD1; j_call: TRBJ2-1; clone_size: -; cdr3_length: 17; cdr3_aa: CASSLGDRGPQINEQFF; cdr3_nt: TGCGCCAGCAGCTTGGGGGACAGGGGGCCCCAGATCAATGAGCAGTTCTTC
v_call: TRBV6-5; d_call: TRBD2; j_call: TRBJ2-7; clone_size: -; cdr3_length: 14; cdr3_aa: CASSARGGGYEQYF; cdr3_nt: TGTGCCAGCAGCGCGCGGGGGGGCGGGTACGAGCAGTACTTC
v_call: TRBV10-1; d_call: TRBD1; j_call: TRBJ1-1; clone_size: -; cdr3_length: 13; cdr3_aa: CASSGQGATEAFF; cdr3_nt: TGCGCCAGCAGTGGGCAGGGGGCCACTGAAGCTTTCTTT
v_call: TRBV5-5; d_call: -; j_call: TRBJ1-2; clone_size: few; cdr3_length: 13; cdr3_aa: CASTYDSDYGYTF; cdr3_nt: TGTGCCAGCACCTACGACAGTGACTATGGCTACACCTTC
v_call: TRBV7-9; d_call: TRBD2; j_call: TRBJ2-7; clone_size: -; cdr3_length: 18; cdr3_aa: CASSPGTSGGARAYEQYF; cdr3_nt: TGTGCCAGCAGCCCCGGGACTAGCGGGGGGGCCCGGGCCTACGAGCAGTACTTC
v_call: TRBV9; d_call: -; j_call: TRBJ2-7; clone_size: -; cdr3_length: 16; cdr3_aa: CASSVDPGVFVFGQYF; cdr3_nt: TGTGCCAGCAGCGTTGACCCCGGGGTATTTGTGTTCGGGCAGTACTTC
v_call: TRBV7-2; d_call: -; j_call: TRBJ2-1; clone_size: -; cdr3_length: 14; cdr3_aa: CASSFGGGFNEQFF; cdr3_nt: TGTGCCAGCAGCTTTGGGGGGGGCTTCAATGAGCAGTTCTTC
v_call: TRBV4-1; d_call: TRBD1; j_call: TRBJ1-1; clone_size: -; cdr3_length: 15; cdr3_aa: CASSQWTGMNTEAFF; cdr3_nt: TGCGCCAGCAGCCAATGGACAGGAATGAACACTGAAGCTTTCTTT
v_call: TRBV15; d_call: TRBD2; j_call: TRBJ2-1; clone_size: many; cdr3_length: 15; cdr3_aa: CATSSGTSGNNEQFF; cdr3_nt: TGTGCCACCAGCAGCGGGACTAGCGGCAACAATGAGCAGTTCTTC
v_call: TRBV4-1; d_call: -; j_call: TRBJ1-2; clone_size: -; cdr3_length: 16; cdr3_aa: CASSQDKDGGNYGYTF; cdr3_nt: TGCGCCAGCAGCCAAGATAAGGACGGAGGAAACTATGGCTACACCTTC
v_call: TRBV6-1; d_call: -; j_call: TRBJ2-4; clone_size: -; cdr3_length: 14; cdr3_aa: CASSTGTLTDIQYF; cdr3_nt: TGTGCCAGCAGTACAGGGACGCTGACGGACATTCAGTACTTC
v_call: TRBV2; d_call: -; j_call: TRBJ1-6; clone_size: -; cdr3_length: 13; cdr3_aa: CASSEVANSPLHF; cdr3_nt: TGTGCCAGCAGTGAAGTGGCTAATTCACCCCTCCACTTT
v_call: TRBV27; d_call: TRBD1; j_call: TRBJ2-3; clone_size: -; cdr3_length: 16; cdr3_aa: CASSLFGQAPQDTQYF; cdr3_nt: TGTGCCAGCAGTTTATTCGGACAGGCCCCTCAGGATACGCAGTATTTT
v_call: TRBV4-1; d_call: TRBD2; j_call: TRBJ2-2; clone_size: -; cdr3_length: 16; cdr3_aa: CASSQEVGLASGELFF; cdr3_nt: TGCGCCAGCAGCCAAGAGGTGGGACTAGCTTCCGGGGAGCTGTTTTTT